This TCR beta chain appears in the sequencing data of a study of shared clonotypes between healthy human individuals. Trimming took off 1 base at V and 4 bases at J, with 6 bases between the two ends. This CDR3 contains 13 residues. Germline lookup yields CDR1 SGHTA and CDR2 FQGNSA. Each subset's genomic DNA was split evenly across several immunoSEQ plates. Sequenced by immunoSEQ multiplex PCR; TCRdb stores in-frame clones only, minus some. The sample includes roughly 2.5 million clones, approximately 94% of them seen just once. The chain uses TRBV7-2 and TRBJ2-3; D remains unclear. The specimen was naive CD4+ T cells sorted from blood. As to subset: CD45RA+ positively selected. This clonotype originated in a man between 18 and 35 years old in good health. The CDR3 loop reads CASSLDGPDTQYF. The CDR3 DNA is TGTGCCAGCAGCTTAGACGGTCCAGATACGCAGTATTTT.